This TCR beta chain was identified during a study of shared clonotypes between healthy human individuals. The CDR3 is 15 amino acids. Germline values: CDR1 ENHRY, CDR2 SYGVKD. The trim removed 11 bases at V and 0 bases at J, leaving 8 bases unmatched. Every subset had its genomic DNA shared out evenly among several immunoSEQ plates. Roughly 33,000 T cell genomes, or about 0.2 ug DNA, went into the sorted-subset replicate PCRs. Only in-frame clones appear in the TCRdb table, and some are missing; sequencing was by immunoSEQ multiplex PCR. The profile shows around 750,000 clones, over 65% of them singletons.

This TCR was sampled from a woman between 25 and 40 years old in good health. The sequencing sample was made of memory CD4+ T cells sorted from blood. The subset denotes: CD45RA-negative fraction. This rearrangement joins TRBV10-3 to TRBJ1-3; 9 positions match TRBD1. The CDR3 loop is CAASGTGLSGNTIYF. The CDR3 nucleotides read TGTGCCGCCTCCGGGACAGGGCTCTCTGGAAACACCATATATTTT.